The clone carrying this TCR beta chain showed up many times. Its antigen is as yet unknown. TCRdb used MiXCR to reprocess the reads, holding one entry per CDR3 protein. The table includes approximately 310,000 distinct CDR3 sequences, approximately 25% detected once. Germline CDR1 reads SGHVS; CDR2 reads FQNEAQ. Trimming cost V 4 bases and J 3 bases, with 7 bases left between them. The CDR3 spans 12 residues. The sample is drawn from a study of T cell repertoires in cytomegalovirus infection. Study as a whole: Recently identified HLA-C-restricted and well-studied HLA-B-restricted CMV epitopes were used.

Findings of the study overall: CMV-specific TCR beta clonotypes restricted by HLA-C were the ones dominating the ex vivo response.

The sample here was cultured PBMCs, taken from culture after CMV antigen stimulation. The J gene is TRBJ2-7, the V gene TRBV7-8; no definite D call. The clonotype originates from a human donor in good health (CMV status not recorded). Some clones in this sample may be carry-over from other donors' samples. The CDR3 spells CASSWKGYEQYV. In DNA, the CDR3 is TGTGCCAGCAGCTGGAAGGGCTACGAGCAGTACGTC.